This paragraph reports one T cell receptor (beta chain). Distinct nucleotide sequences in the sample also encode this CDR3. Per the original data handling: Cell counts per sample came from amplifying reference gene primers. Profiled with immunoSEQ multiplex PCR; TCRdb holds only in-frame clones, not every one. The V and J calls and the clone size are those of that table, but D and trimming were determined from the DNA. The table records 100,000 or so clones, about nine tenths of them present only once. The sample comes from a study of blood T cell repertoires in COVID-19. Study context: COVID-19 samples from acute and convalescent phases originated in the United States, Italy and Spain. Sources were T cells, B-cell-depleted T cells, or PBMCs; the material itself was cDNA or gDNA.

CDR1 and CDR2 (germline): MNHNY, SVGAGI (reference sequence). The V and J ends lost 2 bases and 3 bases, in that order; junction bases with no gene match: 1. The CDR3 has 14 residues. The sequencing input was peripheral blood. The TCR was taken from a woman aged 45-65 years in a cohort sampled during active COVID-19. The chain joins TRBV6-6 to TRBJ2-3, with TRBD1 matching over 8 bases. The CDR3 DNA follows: TGTGCCAGCAGTTACCGGACAGGGACAGATACGCAGTATTTT. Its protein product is CASSYRTGTDTQYF.